This TCR beta chain was captured in a study of cytomegalovirus exposure and HLA in healthy donors. The V end was cut by 8 bases, the J end by 9 bases, with 14 bases between. This CDR3 spans 12 amino acids. Germline-derived CDR1 and CDR2 are SNHLY and FYNNEI. Primers included in the PCR were 60 Vbeta and 13 Jbeta primers. The repertoire was sequenced with immunoSEQ multiplex PCR; TCRdb's copy has only in-frame clones and lacks some. Found here are a few hundred thousand clones, 70% to 85% of them singletons; the top ten hold about 0.58%. Sample: PBMCs. The chain carries TRBV2 and TRBJ1-5; D is undetermined. The TCR comes from a woman aged 40 to 55 in good health and CMV-seronegative. CDR3 sequence: CASVAGVGPQHF. The CDR3 coding sequence is TGTGCCAGCGTCGCGGGAGTGGGGCCCCAGCATTTT.